This is a list of T cell receptor beta chains from one sample in a study of CXCR3-negative and CXCR3-positive naive CD8 T cells. With the 5' RACE reads reprocessed, TCRdb shows one record per CDR3 protein and no DNA. The table lists more than 20,000 distinct CDR3 sequences. Input material: naive CXCR3- CD8+ T cells from blood. These receptors were obtained from a human donor in good health. Some clones in this sample may be carry-over from other donors' samples. Each CDR3 is given with its conserved first and last residue. Size is omitted from some rows. Given values are once, few, many or a class for expanded clones.

TRBV13,TRBJ2-3,NA,CASSFSAHTQYF
TRBV7-9,TRBJ2-1,medium-sized,CASSLVLAGNEQFF
TRBV29-1,TRBJ2-7,NA,CSVDRGDYEQYF
TRBV12-3/TRBV12-4,TRBJ2-2,NA,CASSLAVLRLGELFF
TRBV6-2/TRBV6-3,TRBJ2-7,NA,CASTTTDEQYF
TRBV12-3/TRBV12-4,TRBJ2-1,NA,CASSQHRLAGGHEQFF
TRBV9,TRBJ2-3,NA,CASSGNSGADVTDTQYF
TRBV7-3,TRBJ2-5,NA,CASSDTSQETQYF
TRBV29-1,TRBJ2-2,NA,CSVNLGLAAGELFF
TRBV4-3,TRBJ2-1,NA,CASSQDRGGVSYNEQFF
TRBV28,TRBJ1-3,NA,CASNPAVSSGNTIYF
TRBV27,TRBJ1-5,NA,CASSLSGGSQPQHF
TRBV29-1,TRBJ1-1,NA,CSESEYSTEAFF
TRBV29-1,TRBJ2-1,NA,CSVFGGLAVGNEQFF
TRBV28,TRBJ2-5,NA,CASSTGLAGSYQETQYF
TRBV29-1,TRBJ2-3,NA,CSVEEGLVAPDTQYF
TRBV7-6,TRBJ2-1,NA,CASSPKPGQGYNEQFF
TRBV28,TRBJ2-3,NA,CASSFVAGTDTQYF
TRBV12-3/TRBV12-4,TRBJ2-7,NA,CASSDSLGQGRYEQYF
TRBV19,TRBJ2-1,NA,CASRYEGTNEQFF
TRBV20-1,TRBJ2-3,medium-sized,CSAIRLAGAADTQYF
TRBV7-9,TRBJ2-1,NA,CASSLDLRYNEQFF
TRBV7-2,TRBJ2-3,NA,CASSQGFGADTQYF
TRBV13,TRBJ2-5,NA,CASSSGLQETQYF
TRBV7-9,TRBJ2-1,NA,CASSFQGNNEQFF
TRBV6-2/TRBV6-3,TRBJ1-1,NA,CASSALGEAFF
TRBV4-3,TRBJ2-1,NA,CASSPRGPASGYNEQFF
TRBV29-1,TRBJ1-1,NA,CSVTRQVAAFF
TRBV7-2,TRBJ2-5,NA,CASSHLLAGRQETQYF
TRBV7-8,TRBJ2-7,NA,CASSPSAGGLSYEQYF
TRBV20-1,TRBJ2-7,NA,CSAILEGLSYEQYF